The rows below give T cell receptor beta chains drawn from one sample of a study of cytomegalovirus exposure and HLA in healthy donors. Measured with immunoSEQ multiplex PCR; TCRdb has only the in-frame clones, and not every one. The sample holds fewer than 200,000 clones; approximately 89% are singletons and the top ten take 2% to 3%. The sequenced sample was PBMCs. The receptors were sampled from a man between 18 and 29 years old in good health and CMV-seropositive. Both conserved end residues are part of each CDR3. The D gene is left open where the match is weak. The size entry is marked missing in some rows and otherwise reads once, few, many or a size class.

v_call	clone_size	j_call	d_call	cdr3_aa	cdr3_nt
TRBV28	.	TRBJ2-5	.	CASSQDTTAQETQYF	TGTGCCAGCAGTCAGGACACGACGGCCCAAGAGACCCAGTACTTC
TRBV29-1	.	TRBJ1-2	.	CSVEVTSLRGNYGYTF	TGCAGCGTTGAAGTAACCAGTCTGCGGGGTAACTATGGCTACACCTTC
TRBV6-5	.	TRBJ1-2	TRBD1	CASSNTGAKGYTF	TGTGCCAGCAGTAACACAGGGGCGAAAGGCTACACCTTC
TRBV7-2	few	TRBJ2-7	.	CASSTSYEQYF	TGTGCCAGCAGCACTTCCTACGAGCAGTACTTC
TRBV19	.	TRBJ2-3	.	CASSARVATPGAQYF	TGTGCCAGTAGCGCCCGGGTTGCTACACCCGGGGCGCAGTATTTT
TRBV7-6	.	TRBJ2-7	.	CASSLGAGQGYGEQYF	TGTGCCAGCAGCTTAGGGGCTGGGCAGGGGTATGGCGAGCAGTACTTC
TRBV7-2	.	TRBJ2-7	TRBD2	CASSPGGRSYEQYF	TGTGCCAGCAGCCCGGGGGGGCGCTCCTACGAGCAGTACTTC
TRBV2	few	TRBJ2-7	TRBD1	CASSRDSSYEQYF	TGTGCCAGCAGTCGGGACAGCTCCTACGAGCAGTACTTC
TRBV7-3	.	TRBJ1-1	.	CASSLAGALNTEAFF	TGTGCCAGCAGCTTAGCAGGGGCCCTGAACACTGAAGCTTTCTTT
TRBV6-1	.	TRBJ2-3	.	CASSGGRGWGARADTQYF	TGTGCCAGCAGTGGGGGGAGGGGCTGGGGGGCCCGGGCAGATACGCAGTATTTT
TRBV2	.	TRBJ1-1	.	CASSSEGLYTEAFF	TGTGCCAGCAGTTCGGAGGGGCTGTATACTGAAGCTTTCTTT
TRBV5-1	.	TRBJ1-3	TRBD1	CASSPRQGTSGNTIYF	TGCGCCAGCAGCCCACGACAGGGAACCTCTGGAAACACCATATATTTT
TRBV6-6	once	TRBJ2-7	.	CASSYSVAGEQYF	TGTGCCAGCAGTTACTCGGTGGCGGGTGAGCAGTACTTC
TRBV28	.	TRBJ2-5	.	CASSRQGQETQYF	TGTGCCAGCAGTAGGCAGGGACAAGAGACCCAGTACTTC